The following is a TCR beta chain sequence with its context. The repertoire was sequenced with immunoSEQ multiplex PCR; TCRdb's copy has only in-frame clones and lacks some. The sample includes about 180,000 clones, over 80% of them seen just once. Germline trimming cut 0 bases from V and 3 bases from J; bases unmatched to any gene: 16. The CDR3 is 19 residues long. Germline V gene sequence: CDR1 SGHAT, CDR2 FQNNGV. The Seattle patients, enrolled during active infection, were followed longitudinally. This sample was taken from a study of blood T cell repertoires in COVID-19. This clonotype was obtained from a woman in her thirties or forties with COVID-19, enrolled during active disease. The sample consisted of peripheral blood. The chain recombines TRBV11-2 with TRBJ2-7; 8 bases match TRBD2. CDR3 in DNA: TGTGCCAGCAGCTTAGATGGAGCTTACGGGAGGGGCAGAGGCTACGAGCAGTACTTC. As protein: CASSLDGAYGRGRGYEQYF.